These 4 T cell receptor beta chains were sequenced from one sample in a study of blood T cells in healthy people across ages. Next came a second PCR, run for roughly 6 to 11 cycles, which used a sample-barcoded 5' primer along with a J-beta primer mix. A single record per CDR3 protein comes from TCRdb applying MiXCR to the 5' RACE reads. The data contain 450,000 to 700,000 distinct CDR3 sequences, 25% to 30% of them singletons. The sample consisted of blood. These receptor sequences come from a woman between 65 and 79 years old in good health.

At least ten counts were recorded for this clonotype. CDR3 region: CASSMTGSSGELFF. The CDR3 region has the DNA TGCGCCAGCAGCATGACAGGGTCCTCCGGGGAGCTGTTTTTT. The chain employs TRBV5-1 and TRBJ2-2; 7 bases match TRBD1. The germline V gene encodes CDR1 SGHRS and CDR2 YFSETQ. The CDR3 runs to 14 residues. V was pared by 4 bases and J by 6 bases, with 6 bases of the junction left unmatched.

The sample holds a few counts of this clonotype. The CDR3 region is CASSRLGQGETQYF. Written as DNA, the CDR3 is TGCGCCAGCAGCCGATTAGGACAGGGAGAGACCCAGTACTTC. This rearrangement joins TRBV4-3 to TRBJ2-5; 8 bases agree with TRBD1. V shed 4 bases and J 4 bases; nucleotides not matched to a gene: 5. The CDR3 runs to 14 residues. Germline V gene sequence: CDR1 LGHNA, CDR2 YSLEER.

There are a few counts of this clonotype. The V and J genes are TRBV20-1 and TRBJ2-5; D remains unclear. Trimming cost V 0 bases and J 2 bases, with 10 bases left between them. Germline CDR1 and CDR2: DFQATT and SNEGSKA (reference sequence). The CDR3 is 14 amino acids. The CDR3 DNA is TGCAGTGCTAGAGATCTCGGCCAGCAAGAGACCCAGTACTTC. It yields the protein CSARDLGQQETQYF.

V and J are TRBV29-1 and TRBJ1-3, with D unclear. The CDR3 sequence is 13 residues long. V lost 4 bases and J 3 bases, leaving 10 bases between the germline ends. In germline, CDR1 is SQVTM, CDR2 ANQGSEA. CDR3 protein: CSVAPDFGNTIYF. Here the CDR3 DNA reads TGCAGCGTTGCTCCAGACTTTGGAAACACCATATATTTT.